The 2 T cell receptor beta chains given below trace back to one sample, sequenced in a study of graft-versus-host responses after intestinal transplantation (dated by TCRdb to about 2021). Library prep was done by the immunoSEQ multiplex PCR assay. The immuneACCESS repertoire file appears here via TCRdb, limited to in-frame rearrangements. These files lack a portion of the clones; in checked studies, under half of the deficit traces to unresolved V genes, and the cause of the others is not known. The sample profile shows about 71,000 clones; less than 95% of them were found once. Of the sample, about 1.3% is held by the ten largest clones. No cognate antigen is known for these TCRs. What the time point label conveys for this sample: cells obtained before transplantation from donor or recipient. This specimen was unstimulated CD8+ T cells sorted from spleen or lymph node cells, taken before intestinal transplant. These receptors all come from a human donor who received an intestinal transplant.

This rearrangement joins TRBV5-1 to TRBJ2-7; 7 bases fit TRBD1. After removal of 4 bases from V and 3 bases from J, the junction contained 7 bases not matched to a gene. From germline, CDR1 is SGHRS and CDR2 YFSETQ. The CDR3 runs to 14 residues. The DNA for the CDR3 is TGCGCCAGCAGCCTGACAGGGAATGGCTACGAGCAGTACTTC. Translation gives CASSLTGNGYEQYF.

V is TRBV5-8 and J is TRBJ1-1; TRBD1 might be the D (6 bases). Trimming shortened V by 4 bases and J by 13 bases, and 23 bases separated the two germline ends. Germline V gene lookup returns CDR1 SGHTS and CDR2 YDEGEE. This CDR3 is 14 amino acids long. In DNA form, the CDR3 reads TGTGCCAGCAGCGATCGGGACATACCCGGGGTGGGTTTCTTT. Amino acid sequence: CASSDRDIPGVGFF.